This is a list of T cell receptor beta chains from one sample in a study of T-cell reconstitution after alpha-beta-depleted transplantation in children. TCRdb passed the PCR reads through MiXCR, listing each CDR3 protein once. The sample consists of around 370,000 distinct CDR3 sequences, over 9% of them appearing once. The sequences come from PBMCs from the stem cell graft donor, collected from the stem cell graft. The receptors stem from a human donor who donated a stem cell graft to a child with acute lymphoblastic leukemia. The CDR3 runs from the conserved cysteine through the conserved F or W. The D gene is left open where the match is weak. Size is omitted from some rows. Given values are once, few, many or a class for expanded clones.

size: few
D: NA
J: TRBJ2-1
V: TRBV20-1
DNA: TGCAGTGCTAGCCGCTGGGGCAGCGTCAATGAGCAGTTCTTC
CDR3: CSASRWGSVNEQFF

size: few
D: TRBD2
J: TRBJ2-4
V: TRBV5-1
DNA: TGCGCCAGCAGCCATCCCGGGACTAGCGGGAGGGCCGGAAACATTCAGTACTTC
CDR3: CASSHPGTSGRAGNIQYF

size: NA
D: TRBD2
J: TRBJ2-7
V: TRBV29-1
DNA: TGCAGCGTTACTAGCGGTTCCTCCTTCAAGCAGTACTTC
CDR3: CSVTSGSSFKQYF

size: many
D: NA
J: TRBJ2-2
V: TRBV5-1
DNA: TGCGCCAGCAGCTTTGGAGATACTCGGGGCGGGGAGCTGTTTTTT
CDR3: CASSFGDTRGGELFF

size: few
D: TRBD1
J: TRBJ2-7
V: TRBV12-3/TRBV12-4
DNA: TGTGCCAGCAGTTCTACCCCAGACAGGGGCGAGCAGTACTTC
CDR3: CASSSTPDRGEQYF

size: few
D: NA
J: TRBJ1-1
V: TRBV7-2
DNA: TGTGCCAGCAGCCCAGGACTGGCGAACACTGAAGCTTTCTTT
CDR3: CASSPGLANTEAFF

size: NA
D: NA
J: TRBJ1-4
V: TRBV14
DNA: TGTGCCAGCAGCTTCCACCGCTGGGAAACTAATGAAAAACTGTTTTTT
CDR3: CASSFHRWETNEKLFF

size: NA
D: NA
J: TRBJ1-2
V: TRBV12-3/TRBV12-4
DNA: TGTGCCAGCAACGCAAGGGGCAGGGAGGTTGACGGCTACACCTTC
CDR3: CASNARGREVDGYTF

size: NA
D: NA
J: TRBJ1-1
V: TRBV4-1
DNA: TGCGCCAGCAGCCAAAGTGGCAGTTTGTCTGGGCGGACGGTAGCTTTCTTT
CDR3: CASSQSGSLSGRTVAFF

size: many
D: TRBD2
J: TRBJ2-7
V: TRBV6-2/TRBV6-3
DNA: TGTGCCAGCAGCCTGACTAGCGGGAGTCCCTACGAGCAGTACTTC
CDR3: CASSLTSGSPYEQYF

size: NA
D: NA
J: TRBJ2-1
V: TRBV4-1
DNA: TGCGCCAGCAGCCAAGAAGGAGTTGGTGGGAGACTCTACAATGAGCAGTTCTTC
CDR3: CASSQEGVGGRLYNEQFF

size: NA
D: NA
J: TRBJ1-3
V: TRBV12-3/TRBV12-4
DNA: TGTGCCAGCAGCCCTTCCCAGGGAGATGGAAACACCATATATTTT
CDR3: CASSPSQGDGNTIYF

size: many
D: NA
J: TRBJ1-1
V: TRBV7-2
DNA: TGTGCCAGCAGCTTAGGGCCGTGGGGCAGGGGCGAAACTGAAGCTTTCTTT
CDR3: CASSLGPWGRGETEAFF

size: many
D: NA
J: TRBJ1-1
V: TRBV29-1
DNA: TGCAGTCAACGGTTGGGGGGTGGTGAAGCTTTCTTT
CDR3: CSQRLGGGEAFF